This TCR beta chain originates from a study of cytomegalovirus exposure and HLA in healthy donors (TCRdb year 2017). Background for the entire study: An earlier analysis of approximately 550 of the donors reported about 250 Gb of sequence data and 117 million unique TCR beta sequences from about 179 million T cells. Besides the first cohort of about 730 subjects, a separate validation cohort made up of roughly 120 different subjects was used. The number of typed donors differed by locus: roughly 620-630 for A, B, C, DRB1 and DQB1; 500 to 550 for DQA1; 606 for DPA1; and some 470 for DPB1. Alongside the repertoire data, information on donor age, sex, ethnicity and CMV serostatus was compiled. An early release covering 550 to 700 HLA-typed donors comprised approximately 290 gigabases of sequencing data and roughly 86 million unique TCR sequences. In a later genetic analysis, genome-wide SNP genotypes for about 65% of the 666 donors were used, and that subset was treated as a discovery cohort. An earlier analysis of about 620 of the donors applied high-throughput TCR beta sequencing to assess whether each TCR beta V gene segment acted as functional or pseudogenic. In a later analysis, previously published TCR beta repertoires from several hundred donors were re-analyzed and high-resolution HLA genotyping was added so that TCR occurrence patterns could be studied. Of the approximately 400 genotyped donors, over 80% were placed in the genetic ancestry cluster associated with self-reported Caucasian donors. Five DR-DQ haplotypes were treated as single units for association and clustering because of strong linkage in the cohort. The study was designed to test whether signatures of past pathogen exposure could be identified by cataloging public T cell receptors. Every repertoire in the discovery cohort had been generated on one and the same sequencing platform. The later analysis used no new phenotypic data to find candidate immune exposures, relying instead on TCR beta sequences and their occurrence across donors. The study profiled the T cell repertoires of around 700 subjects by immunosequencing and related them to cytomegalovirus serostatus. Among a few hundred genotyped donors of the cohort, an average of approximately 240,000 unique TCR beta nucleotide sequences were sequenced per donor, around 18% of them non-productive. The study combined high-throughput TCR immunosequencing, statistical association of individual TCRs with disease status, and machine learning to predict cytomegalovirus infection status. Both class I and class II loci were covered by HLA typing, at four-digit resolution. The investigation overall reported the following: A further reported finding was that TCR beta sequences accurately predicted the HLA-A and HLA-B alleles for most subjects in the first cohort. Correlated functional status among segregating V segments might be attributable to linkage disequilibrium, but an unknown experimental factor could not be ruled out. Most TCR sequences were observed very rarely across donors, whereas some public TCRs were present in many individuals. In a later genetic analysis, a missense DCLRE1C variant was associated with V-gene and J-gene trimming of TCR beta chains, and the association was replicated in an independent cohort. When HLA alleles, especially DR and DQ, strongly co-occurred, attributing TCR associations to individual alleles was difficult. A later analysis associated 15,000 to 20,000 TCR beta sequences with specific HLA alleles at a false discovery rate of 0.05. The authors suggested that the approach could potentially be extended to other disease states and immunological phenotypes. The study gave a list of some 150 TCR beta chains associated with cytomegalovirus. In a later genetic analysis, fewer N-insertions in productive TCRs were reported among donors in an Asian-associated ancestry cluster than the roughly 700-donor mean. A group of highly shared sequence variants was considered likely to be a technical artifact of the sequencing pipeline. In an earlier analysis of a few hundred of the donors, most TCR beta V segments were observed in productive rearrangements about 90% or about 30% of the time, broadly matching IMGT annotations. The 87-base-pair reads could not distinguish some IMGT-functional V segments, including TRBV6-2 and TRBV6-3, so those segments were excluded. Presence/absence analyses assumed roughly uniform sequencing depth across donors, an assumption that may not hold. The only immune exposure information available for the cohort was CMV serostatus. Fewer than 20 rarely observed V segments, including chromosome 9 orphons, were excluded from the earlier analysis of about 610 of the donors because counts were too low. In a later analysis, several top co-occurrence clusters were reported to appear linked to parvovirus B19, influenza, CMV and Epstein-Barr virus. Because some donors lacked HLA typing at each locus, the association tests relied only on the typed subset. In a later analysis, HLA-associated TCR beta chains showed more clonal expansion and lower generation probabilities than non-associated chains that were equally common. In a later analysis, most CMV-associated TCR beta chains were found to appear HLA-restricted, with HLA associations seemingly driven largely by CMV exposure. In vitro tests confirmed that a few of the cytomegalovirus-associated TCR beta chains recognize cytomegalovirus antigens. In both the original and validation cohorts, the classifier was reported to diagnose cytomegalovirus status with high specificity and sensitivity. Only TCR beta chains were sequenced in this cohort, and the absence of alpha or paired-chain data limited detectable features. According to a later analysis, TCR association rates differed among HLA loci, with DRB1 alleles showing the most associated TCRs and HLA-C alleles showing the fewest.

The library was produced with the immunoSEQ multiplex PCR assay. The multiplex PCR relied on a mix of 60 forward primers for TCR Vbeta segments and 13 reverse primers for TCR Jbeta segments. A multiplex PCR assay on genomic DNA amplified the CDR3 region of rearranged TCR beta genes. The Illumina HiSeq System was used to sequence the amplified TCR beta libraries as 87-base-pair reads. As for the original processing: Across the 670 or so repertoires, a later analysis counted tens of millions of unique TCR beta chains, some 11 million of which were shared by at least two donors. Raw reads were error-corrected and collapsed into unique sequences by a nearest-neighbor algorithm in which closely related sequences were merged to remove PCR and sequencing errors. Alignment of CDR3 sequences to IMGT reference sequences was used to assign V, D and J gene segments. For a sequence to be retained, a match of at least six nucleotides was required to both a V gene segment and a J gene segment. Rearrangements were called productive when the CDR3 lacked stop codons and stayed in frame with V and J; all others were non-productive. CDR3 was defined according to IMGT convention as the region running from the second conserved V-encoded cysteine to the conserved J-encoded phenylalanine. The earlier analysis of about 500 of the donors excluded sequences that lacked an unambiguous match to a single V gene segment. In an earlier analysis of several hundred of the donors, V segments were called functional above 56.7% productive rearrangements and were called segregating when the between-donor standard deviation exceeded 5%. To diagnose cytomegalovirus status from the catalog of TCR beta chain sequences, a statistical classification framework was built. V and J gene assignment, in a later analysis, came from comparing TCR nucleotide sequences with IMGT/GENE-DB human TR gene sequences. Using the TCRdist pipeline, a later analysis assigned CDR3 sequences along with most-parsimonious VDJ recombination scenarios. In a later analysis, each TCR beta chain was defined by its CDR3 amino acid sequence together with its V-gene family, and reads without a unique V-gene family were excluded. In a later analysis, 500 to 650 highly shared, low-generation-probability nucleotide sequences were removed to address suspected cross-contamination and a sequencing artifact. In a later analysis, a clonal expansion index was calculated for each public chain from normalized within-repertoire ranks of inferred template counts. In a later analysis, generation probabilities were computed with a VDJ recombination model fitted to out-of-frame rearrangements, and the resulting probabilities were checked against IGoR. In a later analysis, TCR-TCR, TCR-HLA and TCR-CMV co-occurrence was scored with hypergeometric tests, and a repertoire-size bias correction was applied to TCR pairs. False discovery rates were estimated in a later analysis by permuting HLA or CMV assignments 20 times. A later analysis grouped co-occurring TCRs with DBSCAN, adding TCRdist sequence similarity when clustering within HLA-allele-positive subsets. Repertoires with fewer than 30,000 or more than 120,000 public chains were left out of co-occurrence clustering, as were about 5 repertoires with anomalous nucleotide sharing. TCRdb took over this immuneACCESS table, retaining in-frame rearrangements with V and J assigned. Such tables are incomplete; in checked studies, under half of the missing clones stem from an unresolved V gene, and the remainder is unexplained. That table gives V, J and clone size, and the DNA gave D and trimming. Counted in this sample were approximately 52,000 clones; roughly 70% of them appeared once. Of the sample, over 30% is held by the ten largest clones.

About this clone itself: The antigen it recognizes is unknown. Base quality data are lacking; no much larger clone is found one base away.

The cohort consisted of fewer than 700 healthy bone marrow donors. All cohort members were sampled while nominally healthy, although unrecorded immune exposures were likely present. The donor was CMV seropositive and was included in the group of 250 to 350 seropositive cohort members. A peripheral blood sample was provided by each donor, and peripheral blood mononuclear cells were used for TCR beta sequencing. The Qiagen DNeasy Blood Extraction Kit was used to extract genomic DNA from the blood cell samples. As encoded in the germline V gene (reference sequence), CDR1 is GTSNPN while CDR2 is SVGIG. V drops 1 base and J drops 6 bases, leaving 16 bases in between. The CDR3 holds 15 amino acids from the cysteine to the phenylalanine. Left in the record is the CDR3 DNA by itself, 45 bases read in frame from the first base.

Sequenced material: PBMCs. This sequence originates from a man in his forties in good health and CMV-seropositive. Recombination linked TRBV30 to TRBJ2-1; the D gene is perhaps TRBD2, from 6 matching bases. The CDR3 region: CAWSGWGELRNEQFF. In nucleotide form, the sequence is TGTGCCTGGAGTGGATGGGGGGAACTTCGCAATGAGCAGTTCTTC.